Below, one T cell receptor (beta chain) is given with its context. The data were produced by immunoSEQ multiplex PCR, yet TCRdb's version contains in-frame clones alone and is incomplete. The sample has approximately 28,000 clones; around 81% are singletons. These data come from a study of T cells in localized non-small cell lung cancer. The junction had 1 base not matched to a gene; V was cut back by 0 bases and J by 5 bases. Germline V CDR1 and CDR2: SGDLS, YYNGEE. The CDR3 is made up of 14 amino acids. This sequence joins TRBV9 and TRBJ2-3; 9 bases match TRBD2. Material: peripheral blood mononuclear cells, obtained before any cancer treatment. This sequence originates from a man between 40 and 70 years old with stage III lung adenocarcinoma. For the CDR3, the DNA is TGTGCCAGCAGCGTAGCTAGCGGGGTAGATACGCAGTATTTT. This sequence encodes CASSVASGVDTQYF. Based on the CDR3 plus reference TRBV9 and TRBJ2-3, the full variable domain is DSGVTQTPKHLITATGQRVTLRCSPRSGDLSVYWYQQSLDQGLQFLIQYYNGEERAKGNILERFSAQQFPDLHSELNLSSLELGDSALYFCASSVASGVDTQYFGPGTRLTVL.